These 5 T cell receptor beta chains share one sample of origin, sequenced in a study of identical twins. TCRdb passed the 5' RACE reads through MiXCR, listing each CDR3 protein once. The sample consists of about 530,000 distinct CDR3 sequences, under 25% of them appearing once. In addition, the sample was reused for a study of yellow fever vaccine responses in identical twins.

Sequenced sample: CD4+ T cells sorted from blood. Receptor source: a woman aged 18 to 35 in good health.

This clonotype was seen a few times. The chain links TRBV7-7 to TRBJ2-5; D might be TRBD1 (6 bases). Germline loops: CDR1 SSHAT, CDR2 FNYEAQ (reference sequence). The V end was cut by 8 bases, the J end by 2 bases, with 18 bases between. This CDR3 region has 15 residues. CDR3 in amino acids: CASQPWGPGQETQYF. In DNA form, the CDR3 reads TGTGCCAGCCAGCCCTGGGGGCCGGGGCAAGAGACCCAGTACTTC.

The chain joins TRBV3-1 to TRBJ2-1; 7 bases fit TRBD2. This CDR3 region has 11 residues. V shed 5 bases and J 13 bases; nucleotides not matched to a gene: 5. The germline V gene encodes CDR1 LGHDT and CDR2 YNNKEL (reference sequence). CDR3: CASSVREDQFF. The CDR3 DNA reads as TGTGCCAGCAGCGTTCGGGAGGATCAGTTCTTC.

The chain uses TRBV7-9 and TRBJ2-1, with 10 positions matching TRBD2. V shed 7 bases, J shed 3 bases, and the junction held 9 bases outside the gene matches. This CDR3 region has 16 residues. The germline V gene has CDR1 SEHNR and CDR2 FQNEAQ (reference sequence). DNA for the CDR3: TGTGCCAGCACCCCCCTAGCGGGGGCTGTCTACAATGAGCAGTTCTTC. It translates to CASTPLAGAVYNEQFF. The full variable domain, in which reference TRBV7-9 and TRBJ2-1 provide the parts outside the CDR3, is DTGVSQNPRHKITKRGQNVTFRCDPISEHNRLYWYRQTLGQGPEFLTYFQNEAQLEKSRLLSDRFSAERPKGSFSTLEIQRTEQGDSAMYLCASTPLAGAVYNEQFFGPGTRLTVL.

The chain uses TRBV21-1 and TRBJ1-6; TRBD1, the table's D call, lacks a check against the DNA. TRBV21-1 is reported as a pseudogene. The CDR3 totals 14 residues. The CDR3 nucleotides read TGTGCCAGCAGCACCGACAGGGTTCAGTCACCCCTCCACTTT. Translation gives CASSTDRVQSPLHF.

The chain joins TRBV2 to TRBJ2-7; 8 positions match TRBD2. Germline CDR1 is SNHLY and CDR2 is FYNNEI. The CDR3 has 14 amino acids. With 9 bases clipped from V and 3 bases from J, the junction kept 10 bases outside the gene matches. CDR3 DNA sequence: TGTGCCAGTGAAAGTGGACTAGCCGGCTACGAGCAGTACTTC. Amino acids: CASESGLAGYEQYF.